A single sample is the source of the 18 T cell receptor beta chains below, sequenced in a study of yellow fever vaccine responses in identical twins. TCRdb re-called the RT-PCR reads through MiXCR, storing one row per CDR3 protein. Of 13,000 to 15,000 distinct CDR3 sequences listed, 70% to 85% are singletons. The specimen was T cells from blood (PBMCs), unsorted or a sorted subset (not recorded which), collected before or after yellow fever vaccination (not recorded which). All receptors come from a woman aged 18 to 35 who received the yellow fever vaccine.

The V gene is TRBV11-2, the J gene TRBJ1-1; D gene ambiguous. Trimming removed 0 bases at V and 0 bases at J, with 5 bases between. Germline V gene lookup returns CDR1 SGHAT and CDR2 FQNNGV. CDR3 size: 14 residues. The CDR3 region is CASSLEGLNTEAFF. The CDR3 DNA is TGTGCCAGCAGCTTAGAGGGTCTGAACACTGAAGCTTTCTTT.

The chain joins TRBV5-1 to TRBJ2-5, with unresolved D. The V end was cut by 6 bases, the J end by 3 bases, with 21 bases between. CDR3 size: 16 residues. Germline V lookup: CDR1 SGHRS, CDR2 YFSETQ. The CDR3 bases are TGCGCCAGCACCGAACCGTACCGTGGGCGCAAAGAGACCCAGTACTTC. This encodes CASTEPYRGRKETQYF.

This clonotype came up a few times. The chain links TRBV18 to TRBJ1-1, with 8 bases lining up with TRBD1. The V gene's germline CDR1 is KGHSH and CDR2 LQKENI. The CDR3 has 14 residues. After removal of 3 bases from V and 2 bases from J, the junction contained 2 bases not matched to a gene. The CDR3 coding sequence is TGTGCCAGCTCACCCACAGGGGGAAACACTGAAGCTTTCTTT. As protein: CASSPTGGNTEAFF.

The chain combines TRBV4-3 with TRBJ1-2; 9 nucleotides align to TRBD1. This CDR3 contains 13 residues. Looked up from germline, CDR1 is LGHNA and CDR2 is YSLEER. The trim removed 4 bases at V and 8 bases at J, leaving 5 bases unmatched. In DNA, the CDR3 is TGCGCCAGCAGCCGAGACAGGGGGGAAGGCTACACCTTC. Translating it yields CASSRDRGEGYTF.

The J gene is TRBJ2-5, the V gene TRBV4-1; D is ambiguous. V lost 1 base and J 5 bases, leaving 8 bases between the germline ends. Per the germline V gene, CDR1 is MGHRA and CDR2 is YSYEKL. The CDR3 has 13 residues. As DNA, the CDR3 is TGCGCCAGCAGCCAAGGCTGGGTGGAGACCCAGTACTTC. Residues: CASSQGWVETQYF.

CDR3 coding DNA: TGTGCCAGCAGCTTTTCGCGAGAGAAGAGAAACATTCAGTACTTC. Its protein is CASSFSREKRNIQYF. The rearrangement links TRBV11-1 to TRBJ2-4, with D hard to call. Trimming took 3 bases from V and 6 from J, leaving 15 bases between them. This CDR3 spans 15 amino acids. The germline CDR1 and CDR2 sequences are SGHAT and FQDESV (reference sequence). Complete variable domain (other parts from reference TRBV11-1 and TRBJ2-4): EAEVAQSPRYKITEKSQAVAFWCDPISGHATLYWYRQILGQGPELLVQFQDESVVDDSQLPKDRFSAERLKGVDSTLKIQPAELGDSAMYLCASSFSREKRNIQYFGAGTRLSVL.

The count of this clonotype is one. The chain joins TRBV3-1 to TRBJ1-2, with 9 bases fitting TRBD1. Per the germline V gene, CDR1 is LGHDT and CDR2 is YNNKEL (reference sequence). The V and J ends lost 1 base and 6 bases, in that order; junction bases with no gene match: 3. The CDR3 extends over 14 amino acids. CDR3 sequence reads: CASSQAGTGNGYTF. CDR3 nucleotides: TGTGCCAGCAGCCAAGCCGGGACAGGGAATGGCTACACCTTC.

In DNA form, the CDR3 reads TGTGCCAGCAGACCACCGGGACAGGGTAATTCACCCCTCCACTTT. It codes for CASRPPGQGNSPLHF. This rearrangement joins TRBV11-3 to TRBJ1-6; 9 bases are shared with TRBD1. There are 15 residues in the CDR3. Per the germline V gene, CDR1 is SGHNT and CDR2 is YENEEA. V shed 6 bases, J shed 6 bases, and the junction held 6 bases outside the gene matches.

This clonotype was observed a single time. The chain employs TRBV29-1 and TRBJ2-5, with 7 positions matching TRBD1. Germline V gene data show CDR1 as SQVTM and CDR2 as ANQGSEA. This CDR3 spans 13 amino acids. V was pared by 7 bases and J by 1 base, with 6 bases of the junction left unmatched. The CDR3 sequence: CSGGQRLQETQYF. For the CDR3, the DNA is TGCAGCGGGGGACAGAGACTCCAAGAGACCCAGTACTTC. Filled out from reference TRBV29-1 and TRBJ2-5, the complete variable domain reads SAVISQKPSRDICQRGTSLTIQCQVDSQVTMMFWYRQQPGQSLTLIATANQGSEATYESGFVIDKFPISRPNLTFSTLTVSNMSPEDSSIYLCSGGQRLQETQYFGPGTRLLVL.

This clonotype was counted a few times. V usage is TRBV24-1 and J usage is TRBJ2-3, with 10 bases identical to TRBD1. This CDR3 has 14 amino acids. The ends lost 5 bases at V and 4 bases at J; junction bases unmatched: 2. Germline lookup yields CDR1 KGHDR and CDR2 SFDVKD. CDR3 residues: CATSGDRGPDTQYF. The CDR3 nucleotides read TGTGCCACCAGTGGCGACAGGGGGCCAGATACGCAGTATTTT.

This sequence joins TRBV6-5 and TRBJ2-4; perhaps TRBD2 as D (7 bases). The CDR3 loop spans 16 amino acids. Germline V gene data show CDR1 as MNHEY and CDR2 as SVGAGI. Between the trimmed V and J ends, which lost 2 bases and 0 bases, there was a span of 11 bases. The CDR3 region has the DNA TGTGCCAGCAGTTACGGGGGGGCAGGAGCCAAAAACATTCAGTACTTC. Protein: CASSYGGAGAKNIQYF.

This chain connects TRBV29-1 to TRBJ1-1; 12 bases fit TRBD1. The V and J ends lost 7 bases and 5 bases, in that order; junction bases with no gene match: 8. Looked up from germline, CDR1 is SQVTM and CDR2 is ANQGSEA. This CDR3 contains 14 residues. Here the CDR3 reads CSAVGTGGHTEAFF. In DNA form, the CDR3 reads TGCAGCGCCGTCGGGACAGGGGGCCATACTGAAGCTTTCTTT.

In its sample, this clonotype was seen a few times. V gene TRBV15 combines with J gene TRBJ1-2; possible D gene TRBD1, 5 bases. There are 14 residues in the CDR3. V was shortened by 0 bases and J by 6 bases, with 11 bases between the two germline ends. Germline CDR1 and CDR2: LNHNV and YYDKDF (reference sequence). The CDR3 coding sequence is TGTGCCACCAGCAGAGATCTTGGGACGGATGGCTACACCTTC. Translation: CATSRDLGTDGYTF.

The rearrangement links TRBV20-1 to TRBJ2-1; 9 nucleotides line up with TRBD2. This CDR3 contains 18 residues. Germline V gene data show CDR1 as DFQATT and CDR2 as SNEGSKA (reference sequence). V was pared by 0 bases and J by 10 bases, with 19 bases of the junction left unmatched. CDR3 nucleotides: TGCAGTGCTAGAGAAACCCTAGCGGGAAGAATACGAGCAAACGAGCAGTTCTTC. The encoded protein is CSARETLAGRIRANEQFF.

The CDR3 spells CASSFGQRQVNTEAFF. In nucleotides, the CDR3 is TGTGCCAGCAGCTTCGGACAGCGTCAAGTTAACACTGAAGCTTTCTTT. This chain connects TRBV11-1 to TRBJ1-1; perhaps TRBD1 as D (6 bases). CDR1 and CDR2 (germline): SGHAT, FQDESV (reference sequence). V lost 3 bases, J lost 2 bases, and 16 bases lay in between. There are 16 residues in the CDR3.

This chain uses TRBV6-1 with TRBJ1-5; 9 bases align to TRBD1. After removal of 1 base from V and 5 bases from J, the junction contained 3 bases not matched to a gene. The CDR3 totals 15 residues. Per germline, CDR1 MNHNS and CDR2 SASEGT. This CDR3 is CASSEEQGAHQPQHF. DNA for the CDR3: TGTGCCAGCAGTGAAGAACAGGGGGCTCATCAGCCCCAGCATTTT.

The chain uses TRBV10-3 and TRBJ2-1, with 10 nucleotides matching TRBD2. The V segment lost 7 bases and the J segment 4 bases; nucleotides outside the gene matches: 7. Germline-derived CDR1 and CDR2 are ENHRY and SYGVKD. The CDR3 runs to 15 residues. DNA of the CDR3: TGTGCCATCACCGTACTAGCGGGACCTTACAATGAGCAGTTCTTC. Its translation: CAITVLAGPYNEQFF.

The genes are TRBV6-5 and TRBJ2-1, with 12 bases fitting TRBD2. V shed 0 bases and J 8 bases; nucleotides not matched to a gene: 8. The CDR3 consists of 17 residues. CDR1 is MNHEY, CDR2 SVGAGI, per germline. CDR3: CASSYSPPSGGGDEQFF. For the CDR3, the DNA is TGTGCCAGCAGTTACTCTCCCCCTAGCGGGGGGGGGGATGAGCAGTTCTTC.